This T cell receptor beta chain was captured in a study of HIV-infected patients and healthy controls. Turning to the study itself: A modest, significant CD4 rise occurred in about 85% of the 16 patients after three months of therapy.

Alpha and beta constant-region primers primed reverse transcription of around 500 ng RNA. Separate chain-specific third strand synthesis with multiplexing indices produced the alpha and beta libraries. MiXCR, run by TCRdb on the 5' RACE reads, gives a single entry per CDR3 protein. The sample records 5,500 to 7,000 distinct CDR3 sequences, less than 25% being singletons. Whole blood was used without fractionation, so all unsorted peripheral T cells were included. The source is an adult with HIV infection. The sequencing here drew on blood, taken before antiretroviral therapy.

CDR3 sequence: CASSYLARGFDGYTF. The CDR3 region has the DNA TGTGCCAGCAGTTACTTGGCCAGGGGCTTTGACGGCTACACCTTC. The J gene is TRBJ1-2, the V gene TRBV6-5; maybe TRBD1 (6 bases). Germline CDR1 is MNHEY and CDR2 is SVGAGI. V was trimmed by 1 base and J by 8 bases, leaving 17 bases between them. The CDR3 is 15 amino acids.